The clone carrying this TCR beta chain has only a few counts. Germline loops: CDR1 SGHAT, CDR2 FQNNGV. This CDR3 has 15 amino acids. The trim removed 5 bases at V and 6 bases at J, leaving 10 bases unmatched. Primers for the PCR totalled 60 Vbeta and 13 Jbeta. Assay used: immunoSEQ multiplex PCR; TCRdb lists only in-frame clones, some missing. The sample contains roughly 160,000 clones, around 77% of which appear only once. This sample stems from a study of cytomegalovirus exposure and HLA in healthy donors. Material for sequencing was PBMCs. This TCR was recovered from a woman in her thirties in good health and CMV-seronegative. The V call is TRBV11-2, the J call TRBJ1-2; TRBD1 aligns across 9 bases. This CDR3 is CASSHRGRGVNGYTF. The CDR3, as DNA: TGTGCCAGCAGCCACAGGGGGCGCGGGGTAAATGGCTACACCTTC.